This entry lists 27 T cell receptor beta chains sequenced from one sample in a study of T cell responses to AZD1222 COVID-19 vaccine. Libraries were prepared by immunoSEQ multiplex PCR; TCRdb keeps only in-frame clonotypes and omits some of them. Here the sample spans 95,000 to 130,000 clones, almost 90% being singletons. The sample here was peripheral blood, taken on day 0 of AZD1222 vaccination. These receptors were taken from an adult in good health.

This clone was counted once. The CDR3 nucleotides are TGTGCCAGTAGTCTCGACAGGATCCGCAAAAACATTCAGTACTTC. It encodes CASSLDRIRKNIQYF. The chain couples TRBV19 to TRBJ2-4; the D gene is possibly TRBD1 (6 bases). CDR3 size: 15 residues. Trimming took 5 bases from V and 3 from J, leaving 14 bases between them. From germline, CDR1 is LNHDA and CDR2 SQIVND (reference sequence).

Here the CDR3 DNA reads TGTGCCAGCAGCTTTGGGTCCGAAGCTTTCTTT. The encoded protein is CASSFGSEAFF. J is TRBJ1-1 and V is TRBV5-5; D gene ambiguous. V gave up 2 bases and J gave up 8 bases, with 7 bases separating them. Germline CDR1 is SGHKS and CDR2 is YYEKEE (reference sequence). CDR3 size: 11 residues.

The J gene is TRBJ1-4, the V gene TRBV7-9; TRBD1 might be the D (6 bases). The CDR3 consists of 14 residues. Germline CDR1 and CDR2: SEHNR and FQNEAQ (reference sequence). V lost 3 bases to trimming and J lost 8 bases, with 13 bases between them. CDR3 DNA sequence: TGTGCCAGCAGCTTGCGACAGGTGGGAGAAAAACTGTTTTTT. This translates into CASSLRQVGEKLFF.

The chain uses TRBV4-3 and TRBJ1-4; 8 positions match TRBD1. The CDR3 covers 15 residues. Germline V CDR1 and CDR2: LGHNA, YSLEER. Trimming at V came to 5 bases and at J to 4 bases, leaving 6 bases not matched to a gene. CDR3 nucleotides: TGCGCCAGCAGCGAACGACAGGGGCTTAATGAAAAACTGTTTTTT. Its protein product is CASSERQGLNEKLFF.

The chain recombines TRBV27 with TRBJ2-7; 15 bases are shared with TRBD2. Trimming removed 6 bases from V and 2 bases from J; junction bases left unmatched: 11. This CDR3 comprises 18 residues. The V gene's germline CDR1 is MNHEY and CDR2 SMNVEV (reference sequence). In nucleotides, the CDR3 is TGTGCCAGCAGGGTAGGACTAGCGGGAGGGCCTAGCGCCTACGAGCAGTACTTC. Translating it yields CASRVGLAGGPSAYEQYF.

This sequence joins TRBV7-3 and TRBJ1-1; a weak D match, TRBD1 (6 bases). The ends were cut back, 1 base at V and 6 bases at J, with 15 bases in the middle. This CDR3 has 15 residues. Per the germline V gene, CDR1 is SGHTA and CDR2 is FQGTGA. The CDR3 region has the DNA TGTGCCAGCAGCTTAATGGGGGGCGCCTCCTCTGAAGCTTTCTTT. Amino acids: CASSLMGGASSEAFF.

The chain employs TRBV4-1 and TRBJ2-4, with TRBD1 matching 8 bases. The CDR3 is made up of 19 amino acids. Losses at the gene ends were 1 base for V and 0 bases for J; bases not matched to a gene: 11. From germline, CDR1 is MGHRA and CDR2 YSYEKL. The CDR3 DNA follows: TGCGCCAGCAGCCAAGGACCCTACAGGGGGACAATAGCCAAAAACATTCAGTACTTC. It codes for CASSQGPYRGTIAKNIQYF.

The V call is TRBV4-2, the J call TRBJ1-6; D might be TRBD1 (6 bases). The germline V gene has CDR1 LGHNA and CDR2 YNFKEQ. V was pared by 3 bases and J by 5 bases, with 8 bases between. The CDR3 spans 14 residues. For the CDR3, the DNA is TGTGCCAGCAGCCAGGACAGTAATAATTCACCCCTCCACTTT. Protein product: CASSQDSNNSPLHF.

The V and J genes are TRBV6-5 and TRBJ2-1; D possibly matches TRBD1 or TRBD2 (5 bases each). Trimming pared 6 bases from V and 9 bases from J, leaving 9 bases between. The germline V gene has CDR1 MNHEY and CDR2 SVGAGI. The CDR3 has 11 residues. CDR3 bases: TGTGCCAGCAGGGGACGCACTGAGCAGTTCTTC. It specifies CASRGRTEQFF.

V usage is TRBV28 and J usage is TRBJ2-7, with D perhaps matching TRBD1 (6 bases). This CDR3 is built from 14 residues. Trimming stripped 7 bases from V and 3 bases from J, with 16 bases between. Germline V gene lookup returns CDR1 MDHEN and CDR2 SYDVKM. This CDR3 is CASIERGSGYEQYF. The CDR3 DNA follows: TGTGCCAGCATTGAAAGGGGGAGCGGCTACGAGCAGTACTTC.

This sequence joins TRBV9 and TRBJ2-7, with 7 nucleotides matching TRBD2. V lost 2 bases, J lost 5 bases, and 10 bases stayed unmatched. This CDR3 contains 15 residues. Germline loops: CDR1 SGDLS, CDR2 YYNGEE. The CDR3 nucleotides read TGTGCCAGCAGCGTGGGCGGGTCCGGGAGGAACGAGCAGTACTTC. Its translation is CASSVGGSGRNEQYF. The full variable domain, completed using reference TRBV9 and TRBJ2-7, is DSGVTQTPKHLITATGQRVTLRCSPRSGDLSVYWYQQSLDQGLQFLIQYYNGEERAKGNILERFSAQQFPDLHSELNLSSLELGDSALYFCASSVGGSGRNEQYFGPGTRLTVT.

The CDR3 sequence: CAISGTGDTGELFF. For the CDR3, the DNA is TGTGCCATCAGCGGGACAGGGGACACCGGGGAGCTGTTTTTT. The V gene is TRBV10-3, the J gene TRBJ2-2, with 10 bases lining up with TRBD1. V trimming: 6 bases; J trimming: 3 bases; junction bases outside the gene matches: 1. Germline V gene sequence: CDR1 ENHRY, CDR2 SYGVKD. The CDR3 is 14 residues long.

This chain joins TRBV11-2 and TRBJ2-3; D is uncertain. Trimming removed 3 bases at V and 1 base at J, with 8 bases between. The CDR3 contains 14 residues. Germline V gene sequence: CDR1 SGHAT, CDR2 FQNNGV. The CDR3 is CASSFGWGTDTQYF. In nucleotides, the CDR3 is TGTGCCAGCAGCTTTGGGTGGGGCACAGATACGCAGTATTTT. The full variable domain, completed using reference TRBV11-2 and TRBJ2-3, is EAGVAQSPRYKIIEKRQSVAFWCNPISGHATLYWYQQILGQGPKLLIQFQNNGVVDDSQLPKDRFSAERLKGVDSTLKIQPAKLEDSAVYLCASSFGWGTDTQYFGPGTRLTVL.

This rearrangement joins TRBV6-5 to TRBJ1-1; TRBD1 agrees at 8 bases. The CDR3 has 15 residues. The V segment lost 7 bases and the J segment 5 bases; nucleotides outside the gene matches: 12. Germline CDR1 reads MNHEY; CDR2 reads SVGAGI. The CDR3 here is CASTISGTGVTEAFF. The CDR3 DNA is TGTGCCAGCACGATCTCCGGGACAGGTGTGACTGAAGCTTTCTTT.

The chain carries TRBV6-5 and TRBJ2-5; D may match TRBD1 or TRBD2 (5 bases each). Germline CDR1 reads MNHEY; CDR2 reads SVGAGI. CDR3 size: 15 residues. The ends were cut back, 2 bases at V and 4 bases at J, with 14 bases in the middle. Written as DNA, the CDR3 is TGTGCCAGCAGTTACGGTCCGGCAGGGAGAGAGACCCAGTACTTC. Translating gives CASSYGPAGRETQYF.

The chain joins TRBV6-2 or TRBV6-3 to TRBJ1-6; D is possibly TRBD1 (6 bases). Germline loops: CDR1 MNHEY, CDR2 SVGEGT. Trimming stripped 2 bases from V and 9 bases from J, with 8 bases between. The CDR3 has 13 residues. CDR3 in DNA: TGTGCCAGCAGTTACCGGGACACTTCACCCCTCCACTTT. Protein: CASSYRDTSPLHF.

This chain uses TRBV6-1 with TRBJ1-2, with D hard to call. CDR1 is MNHNS, CDR2 SASEGT, per germline. This CDR3 has 15 amino acids. Trimming pared 1 base from V and 2 bases from J, leaving 11 bases between. CDR3 residues: CASSEGVGLNYGYTF. The CDR3 DNA is TGTGCCAGCAGTGAAGGAGTAGGTCTGAACTATGGCTACACCTTC.

The chain recombines TRBV6-5 with TRBJ2-3; D is undetermined. V was clipped by 0 bases and J by 4 bases, with 11 bases between them. The CDR3 totals 15 residues. Germline V gene lookup returns CDR1 MNHEY and CDR2 SVGAGI. In nucleotides, the CDR3 is TGTGCCAGCAGTTACTCAGCAAGGCAGGCAGATACGCAGTATTTT. Its protein product is CASSYSARQADTQYF.

The chain combines TRBV27 with TRBJ1-1; tentatively, D is TRBD1 (5 bases). Trimming left V 4 bases short and J 5 bases short, with 17 bases between. The germline V gene has CDR1 MNHEY and CDR2 SMNVEV (reference sequence). This CDR3 spans 15 amino acids. Here the CDR3 DNA reads TGTGCCAGCAGTTCCCTCATGGGGCAGACGACTGAAGCTTTCTTT. It yields the protein CASSSLMGQTTEAFF.

V usage is TRBV13 and J usage is TRBJ1-5; D might be TRBD1 (5 bases). The germline V and J ends were trimmed by 3 bases and 6 bases, with 9 bases remaining between them. Germline assignment: CDR1 PRHDT and CDR2 FYEKMQ (reference sequence). The CDR3 has 13 residues. DNA for the CDR3: TGTGCCAGCAGCTTGGGGGAGGCTCAGCCCCAGCATTTT. This encodes CASSLGEAQPQHF. The complete variable domain, with remaining parts taken from reference TRBV13 and TRBJ1-5, reads AAGVIQSPRHLIKEKRETATLKCYPIPRHDTVYWYQQGPGQDPQFLISFYEKMQSDKGSIPDRFSAQQFSDYHSELNMSSLELGDSALYFCASSLGEAQPQHFGDGTRLSIL.

This rearrangement joins TRBV3-1 (or the pseudogene TRBV3-2) to TRBJ2-4, with D unresolved. Germline-derived CDR1 and CDR2 are LGHDT and YNNKEL (reference sequence). With 7 bases removed from V and 0 bases from J, the gap between germline ends came to 7 bases. The CDR3 is made up of 13 amino acids. The CDR3 nucleotides are TGTGCCAGCAAAAGTATAGCCAAAAACATTCAGTACTTC. Translating gives CASKSIAKNIQYF.

This clone was recorded once. The V and J genes are TRBV7-9 and TRBJ1-2; D is possibly TRBD1 (6 bases). The length of the CDR3 is 13 residues. The germline V gene has CDR1 SEHNR and CDR2 FQNEAQ (reference sequence). The germline V and J ends were trimmed by 1 base and 7 bases, with 10 bases remaining between them. The CDR3 DNA sequence: TGTGCCAGCAGCTTAGGAGTGGGGGCTGGCTACACCTTC. As protein: CASSLGVGAGYTF.

The V call is TRBV5-4, the J call TRBJ1-1; D is ambiguous. Between the trimmed V and J ends, which lost 4 bases and 0 bases, there was a span of 13 bases. Looked up from germline, CDR1 is SGHNT and CDR2 is YYREEE (reference sequence). The CDR3 is 15 residues long. For the CDR3, the DNA is TGTGCCAGCAGCCATGGATTAGTGATGAACACTGAAGCTTTCTTT. As protein: CASSHGLVMNTEAFF.

The rearrangement uses TRBV28 and TRBJ2-5, with D tentatively TRBD2 (5 bases). Looked up from germline, CDR1 is MDHEN and CDR2 is SYDVKM. V was cut by 11 bases and J by 5 bases, with 15 bases left in between. CDR3 length equals 12 residues. CDR3 bases: TGTGCCGGCGTGGACTTAGACGAGACCCAGTACTTC. Translation: CAGVDLDETQYF.

This chain joins TRBV19 and TRBJ2-1; TRBD1 matches 8 bases. This CDR3 has 14 amino acids. V lost 6 bases, J lost 2 bases, and 3 bases stayed unmatched. Looked up from germline, CDR1 is LNHDA and CDR2 is SQIVND (reference sequence). In nucleotides, the CDR3 is TGTGCCAGTAGCGGGGACAGGACCTACAATGAGCAGTTCTTC. Translation gives CASSGDRTYNEQFF.

The chain uses TRBV5-4 and TRBJ1-6, with no clear D. This CDR3 region has 16 residues. Germline values: CDR1 SGHNT, CDR2 YYREEE (reference sequence). V was trimmed by 6 bases and J by 5 bases, leaving 18 bases between them. Here the CDR3 reads CASTGPGMGNNSPLHF. The CDR3 DNA sequence: TGTGCCAGCACCGGACCGGGGATGGGAAATAATTCACCCCTCCACTTT.

V is TRBV3-1 (or the pseudogene TRBV3-2) and J is TRBJ1-1; D unresolved. Germline V gene lookup returns CDR1 LGHDT and CDR2 YNNKEL (reference sequence). This CDR3 comprises 13 residues. V shed 4 bases and J shed 5 bases, with 11 bases lying between them. The CDR3 region has the DNA TGTGCCAGCAGCCCTTATCGGGGAACTGAAGCTTTCTTT. It translates to CASSPYRGTEAFF.